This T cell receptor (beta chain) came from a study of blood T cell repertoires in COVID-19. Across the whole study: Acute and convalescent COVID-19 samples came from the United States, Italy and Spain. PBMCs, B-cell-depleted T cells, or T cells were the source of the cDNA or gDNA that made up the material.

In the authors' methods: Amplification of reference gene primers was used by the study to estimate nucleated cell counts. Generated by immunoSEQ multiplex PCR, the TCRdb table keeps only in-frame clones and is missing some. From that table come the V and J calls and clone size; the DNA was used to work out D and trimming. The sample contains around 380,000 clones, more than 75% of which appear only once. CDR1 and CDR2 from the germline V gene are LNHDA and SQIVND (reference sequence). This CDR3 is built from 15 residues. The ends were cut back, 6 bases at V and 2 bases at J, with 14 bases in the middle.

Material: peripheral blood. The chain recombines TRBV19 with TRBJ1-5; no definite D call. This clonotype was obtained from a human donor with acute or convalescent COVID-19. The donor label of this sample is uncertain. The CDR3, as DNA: TGTGCCAGTAGCACCTCCGGGTCGGGCAATCAGCCCCAGCATTTT. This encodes CASSTSGSGNQPQHF.